A selection of T cell receptor beta chains follows, all from one sample in a study of blood T cell repertoires in COVID-19. TCRdb's table, derived via immunoSEQ multiplex PCR, lists solely in-frame clones and lacks some. The sample carries about 280,000 clones, around 84% recorded once. Sequencing used PBMCs or T cells enriched from blood (not recorded which). The origin of the receptors is a woman between 50 and 59 years old who had recovered from COVID-19. CDR3s include the opening cysteine and the closing phenylalanine or tryptophan. Fields, in order: V gene, D gene, J gene, clone size, CDR3 protein, CDR3 DNA. The D gene is left open where the match is weak. Rows may omit the clone size; those that give it use once, few, many or a size class.

v_gene: TRBV30
d_gene: NA
j_gene: TRBJ2-3
abundance: NA
CDR3aa: CAWAPLSDTQYF
CDR3nt: TGTGCCTGGGCCCCCCTCAGTGATACGCAGTATTTT

v_gene: TRBV5-5
d_gene: NA
j_gene: TRBJ2-7
abundance: NA
CDR3aa: CASSLSDYEQYF
CDR3nt: TGTGCCAGCAGCTTAAGCGACTACGAGCAGTACTTC

v_gene: TRBV7-2
d_gene: NA
j_gene: TRBJ2-2
abundance: NA
CDR3aa: CASSSSGNTGELFF
CDR3nt: TGTGCCAGCTCTAGTAGCGGGAACACCGGGGAGCTGTTTTTT

v_gene: TRBV2
d_gene: NA
j_gene: TRBJ1-1
abundance: few
CDR3aa: CAGHRDNALNTEAFF
CDR3nt: TGTGCCGGACACCGGGACAACGCATTGAACACTGAAGCTTTCTTT

v_gene: TRBV19
d_gene: NA
j_gene: TRBJ2-1
abundance: NA
CDR3aa: CASRVGSTVEQFF
CDR3nt: TGTGCCAGTAGAGTTGGCAGTACAGTTGAGCAGTTCTTC

v_gene: TRBV12-3/TRBV12-4
d_gene: TRBD1
j_gene: TRBJ2-5
abundance: NA
CDR3aa: CASQTGGETQYF
CDR3nt: TGTGCCAGCCAAACAGGGGGGGAGACCCAGTACTTC

v_gene: TRBV24-1
d_gene: TRBD1
j_gene: TRBJ1-5
abundance: NA
CDR3aa: CATSDSSDRGRSGNQPQHF
CDR3nt: TGTGCCACCAGTGATTCTTCCGACAGGGGGCGATCGGGCAATCAGCCCCAGCATTTT

v_gene: TRBV24-1
d_gene: NA
j_gene: TRBJ1-1
abundance: NA
CDR3aa: CATSDEGENTEAFF
CDR3nt: TGTGCCACCAGTGATGAAGGGGAAAACACTGAAGCTTTCTTT

v_gene: TRBV5-1
d_gene: NA
j_gene: TRBJ2-7
abundance: NA
CDR3aa: CASSSDYSSYEQYF
CDR3nt: TGCGCCAGCAGCTCGGACTATTCCTCCTACGAGCAGTACTTC

v_gene: TRBV30
d_gene: NA
j_gene: TRBJ1-5
abundance: NA
CDR3aa: CAWSVTQGQPQHF
CDR3nt: TGTGCCTGGAGTGTAACCCAGGGCCAGCCCCAGCATTTT

v_gene: TRBV28
d_gene: TRBD1
j_gene: TRBJ1-1
abundance: NA
CDR3aa: CASISTGAATTEAFF
CDR3nt: TGTGCCAGCATCTCAACAGGGGCGGCTACCACTGAAGCTTTCTTT

v_gene: TRBV9
d_gene: NA
j_gene: TRBJ2-7
abundance: many
CDR3aa: CASSVRSSLVYEQYF
CDR3nt: TGTGCCAGCAGCGTAAGGTCTAGTCTGGTCTACGAGCAGTACTTC

v_gene: TRBV20-1
d_gene: NA
j_gene: TRBJ1-3
abundance: NA
CDR3aa: CSASLTAGNTIYF
CDR3nt: TGCAGTGCTAGTCTGACAGCTGGAAACACCATATATTTT

v_gene: TRBV21-1
d_gene: NA
j_gene: TRBJ2-2
abundance: NA
CDR3aa: CASSKRGANTGELFF
CDR3nt: TGTGCCAGCAGCAAAAGGGGCGCGAACACCGGGGAGCTGTTTTTT

v_gene: TRBV6-2/TRBV6-3
d_gene: TRBD2
j_gene: TRBJ2-1
abundance: NA
CDR3aa: CASTPIAGVENNEQFF
CDR3nt: TGTGCCAGCACCCCGATAGCGGGAGTCGAAAACAATGAGCAGTTCTTC

v_gene: TRBV6-2/TRBV6-3
d_gene: NA
j_gene: TRBJ1-5
abundance: NA
CDR3aa: CASSPGRREQPQHF
CDR3nt: TGTGCCAGCAGCCCAGGGAGACGGGAACAGCCCCAGCATTTT

v_gene: TRBV25-1
d_gene: NA
j_gene: TRBJ1-1
abundance: NA
CDR3aa: CASSESGVGNAEAFF
CDR3nt: TGTGCCAGCAGTGAATCAGGGGTGGGTAACGCTGAAGCTTTCTTT

v_gene: TRBV5-5
d_gene: TRBD2
j_gene: TRBJ2-1
abundance: NA
CDR3aa: CASSLAGRSSYNEQFF
CDR3nt: TGTGCCAGCAGCTTGGCCGGGAGGAGCTCCTACAATGAGCAGTTCTTC

v_gene: TRBV28
d_gene: TRBD1
j_gene: TRBJ1-1
abundance: once
CDR3aa: CAGKTGGNTEAFF
CDR3nt: TGTGCCGGAAAGACAGGGGGAAACACTGAAGCTTTCTTT

v_gene: TRBV7-9
d_gene: NA
j_gene: TRBJ1-2
abundance: once
CDR3aa: CASSLLNNPNYGYTF
CDR3nt: TGTGCCAGCAGCTTATTAAACAACCCTAACTATGGCTACACCTTC

v_gene: TRBV25-1
d_gene: NA
j_gene: TRBJ2-1
abundance: NA
CDR3aa: CASRGQVNEQFF
CDR3nt: TGTGCCAGCAGGGGGCAGGTCAATGAGCAGTTCTTC

v_gene: TRBV10-3
d_gene: TRBD1
j_gene: TRBJ1-2
abundance: few
CDR3aa: CAISEEDRAGYTF
CDR3nt: TGTGCCATCAGTGAGGAAGACAGGGCAGGCTACACCTTC

v_gene: TRBV28
d_gene: NA
j_gene: TRBJ1-4
abundance: once
CDR3aa: CASSLWGPRVSKLFF
CDR3nt: TGTGCCAGCAGTTTATGGGGCCCCCGAGTTTCCAAACTGTTTTTT

v_gene: TRBV9
d_gene: NA
j_gene: TRBJ2-2
abundance: NA
CDR3aa: CASSVGATNTGELFF
CDR3nt: TGTGCCAGCAGCGTAGGGGCGACGAACACCGGGGAGCTGTTTTTT

v_gene: TRBV5-1
d_gene: NA
j_gene: TRBJ2-7
abundance: NA
CDR3aa: CASSLTGSSYEQYF
CDR3nt: TGCGCCAGCAGCTTAACAGGGTCAAGCTACGAGCAGTACTTC

v_gene: TRBV6-1
d_gene: TRBD1
j_gene: TRBJ2-7
abundance: NA
CDR3aa: CASSFLQGAGEQYF
CDR3nt: TGTGCCAGCAGTTTCCTACAGGGGGCTGGAGAGCAGTACTTC

v_gene: TRBV7-3
d_gene: NA
j_gene: TRBJ2-1
abundance: NA
CDR3aa: CASSLKGVSPYNEQFF
CDR3nt: TGTGCCAGCAGCTTAAAGGGAGTGAGTCCCTACAATGAGCAGTTCTTC

v_gene: TRBV11-3
d_gene: NA
j_gene: TRBJ2-2
abundance: NA
CDR3aa: CASSTSRGATTGELFF
CDR3nt: TGTGCCAGCAGCACAAGTCGGGGGGCGACCACCGGGGAGCTGTTTTTT

v_gene: TRBV5-1
d_gene: NA
j_gene: TRBJ1-4
abundance: NA
CDR3aa: CASSQKTVHEKLFF
CDR3nt: TGCGCCAGCAGCCAAAAGACAGTCCATGAAAAACTGTTTTTT

v_gene: TRBV29-1
d_gene: TRBD2
j_gene: TRBJ2-1
abundance: NA
CDR3aa: CSVRGLAEEIRLNEQFF
CDR3nt: TGCAGCGTTCGAGGACTAGCGGAAGAAATCAGACTAAATGAGCAGTTCTTC

v_gene: TRBV19
d_gene: NA
j_gene: TRBJ1-4
abundance: NA
CDR3aa: CASSRNEKLFF
CDR3nt: TGTGCCAGTTCCCGTAATGAAAAACTGTTTTTT

v_gene: TRBV7-9
d_gene: NA
j_gene: TRBJ2-5
abundance: once
CDR3aa: CASSLVQGQQETQYF
CDR3nt: TGTGCCAGCAGCTTAGTACAGGGCCAACAAGAGACCCAGTACTTC